One sample yielded the 32 T cell receptor beta chains listed below, sequenced in a study of blood T cell repertoires in COVID-19. Profiled with immunoSEQ multiplex PCR; TCRdb holds only in-frame clones, not every one. The sample holds about 150,000 clones, about nine tenths seen once. The sequenced sample consisted of PBMCs or T cells enriched from blood (not recorded which). These receptors originate from a woman aged 40 to 55 who had been exposed to COVID-19.

The genes are TRBV13 and TRBJ1-3; D unresolved. The germline V gene encodes CDR1 PRHDT and CDR2 FYEKMQ (reference sequence). The CDR3 runs 14 residues. Trimming removed 5 bases at V and 0 bases at J, with 8 bases between. The CDR3 protein is CASSHDSSGNTIYF. The CDR3 DNA follows: TGTGCCAGCAGCCATGACTCCTCTGGAAACACCATATATTTT.

This chain links TRBV28 with TRBJ2-5; 7 bases align to TRBD2. The CDR3 has 14 residues. CDR1 MDHEN and CDR2 SYDVKM come from the germline V gene. V dropped 2 bases and J dropped 5; count of bases not matched to a gene: 5. The CDR3 spells CASSLAGVRETQYF. The CDR3 DNA sequence: TGTGCCAGCAGTTTAGCGGGAGTACGGGAGACCCAGTACTTC.

This clone was detected once. The chain carries TRBV4-3 and TRBJ2-2; TRBD1 matches 7 bases. V shed 0 bases and J 8 bases; nucleotides not matched to a gene: 6. The germline V gene encodes CDR1 LGHNA and CDR2 YSLEER. The CDR3 has 15 amino acids. CDR3: CASSQDPGGVGELFF. The CDR3 nucleotides are TGCGCCAGCAGCCAAGACCCAGGGGGAGTTGGGGAGCTGTTTTTT.

The rearrangement links TRBV7-9 to TRBJ1-6; perhaps TRBD1 as D (5 bases). The germline gives CDR1 SEHNR, CDR2 FQNEAQ (reference sequence). Trimming removed 5 bases from V and 9 bases from J, with 17 bases in between. The CDR3 is 15 amino acids. CDR3 nucleotide sequence: TGTGCCAGCAGCGAACGCAGGGATATGCGTTCACCCCTCCACTTT. Its protein is CASSERRDMRSPLHF.

This clone was detected only once. CDR3 sequence reads: CASSSGAGVFNEQFF. The CDR3 DNA follows: TGTGCCAGTAGTAGCGGAGCGGGAGTGTTCAATGAGCAGTTCTTC. The chain uses TRBV19 and TRBJ2-1, with 8 bases lining up with TRBD2. From germline, CDR1 is LNHDA and CDR2 SQIVND (reference sequence). V lost 4 bases and J lost 6; bases outside the gene matches: 8. This CDR3 spans 15 amino acids.

J is TRBJ2-5 and V is TRBV12-5; 9 nucleotides match TRBD1. V gave up 2 bases and J gave up 2 bases; unmatched junction bases: 9. The germline CDR1 and CDR2 sequences are LGHNT and FRNRAP. The CDR3 is 17 amino acids. The CDR3 nucleotides are TGTGCTAGTGGTTTGACTTCGGGACAGGGTGGGCAAGAGACCCAGTACTTC. Residues: CASGLTSGQGGQETQYF.

V gene TRBV4-3 combines with J gene TRBJ1-1, with D perhaps TRBD1 (5 bases). CDR1 and CDR2 (germline): LGHNA, YSLEER. The CDR3 spans 14 residues. Trimming removed 1 base from V and 4 bases from J, with 10 bases in between. The CDR3 loop reads CASSQVEGLTEAFF. The CDR3 bases are TGCGCCAGCAGCCAAGTGGAGGGACTCACTGAAGCTTTCTTT.

J is TRBJ1-5 and V is TRBV28; the match to TRBD1 covers 10 bases. V lost 5 bases, J lost 5 bases, and 12 bases stayed unmatched. Germline V CDR1 and CDR2: MDHEN, SYDVKM. The CDR3 consists of 17 residues. CDR3: CASSRPRDRGWDQPQHF. The DNA for the CDR3 is TGTGCCAGCAGTCGCCCCCGGGACAGGGGTTGGGATCAGCCCCAGCATTTT.

The rearrangement links TRBV4-1 to TRBJ1-2; D is uncertain. Per the germline V gene, CDR1 is MGHRA and CDR2 is YSYEKL. V lost 1 base, J lost 4 bases, and 13 bases lay in between. This CDR3 is built from 15 residues. The CDR3 nucleotides are TGCGCCAGCAGCCAAGGAGAGGGAAACAGCTATGGCTACACCTTC. Protein product: CASSQGEGNSYGYTF.

This chain's CDR3 is CASSPNFGQTYEQYF. The DNA for the CDR3 is TGTGCCAGTAGCCCTAACTTCGGACAGACCTACGAGCAGTACTTC. The chain couples TRBV19 to TRBJ2-7; perhaps TRBD1 as D (6 bases). The CDR3 sequence is 15 residues long. The germline V gene has CDR1 LNHDA and CDR2 SQIVND (reference sequence). V was clipped by 6 bases and J by 2 bases, with 17 bases between them.

This clone was detected a few times. J is TRBJ1-4 and V is TRBV19; TRBD1 might be the D (5 bases). Germline loops: CDR1 LNHDA, CDR2 SQIVND (reference sequence). The CDR3 extends over 15 amino acids. Trimming shortened V by 7 bases and J by 8 bases, and 20 bases separated the two germline ends. The CDR3 loop is CASTPVGQGGEKLFF. CDR3 nucleotides: TGTGCCAGTACCCCCGTCGGCCAGGGAGGGGAAAAACTGTTTTTT.

The chain couples TRBV6-5 to TRBJ1-1, with 10 bases fitting TRBD1. Germline values: CDR1 MNHEY, CDR2 SVGAGI. The CDR3 sequence is 14 residues long. Losses at the gene ends were 4 bases for V and 7 bases for J; bases not matched to a gene: 6. CDR3 loop: CASSSRDRGYEAFF. For the CDR3, the DNA is TGTGCCAGCAGTTCCCGGGACAGGGGATATGAAGCTTTCTTT.

V and J are TRBV6-2 or TRBV6-3 and TRBJ1-5; 9 nucleotides agree with TRBD1. Germline V gene lookup returns CDR1 MNHEY and CDR2 SVGEGT. Trimming took 6 bases from V and 7 from J; bases not matched to a gene: 7. There are 14 residues in the CDR3. Here the CDR3 DNA reads TGTGCCAGCAGCCAGGACAGGGGAAGGCAGCCCCAGCATTTT. Translated, it gives CASSQDRGRQPQHF.

This chain joins TRBV28 and TRBJ2-2; 7 nucleotides align to TRBD1. The V gene's germline CDR1 is MDHEN and CDR2 SYDVKM. This CDR3 has 15 residues. V was pared by 4 bases and J by 3 bases, with 5 bases of the junction left unmatched. CDR3 protein: CASSYGTVYTGELFF. For the CDR3, the DNA is TGTGCCAGCAGTTACGGGACAGTTTACACCGGGGAGCTGTTTTTT.

J is TRBJ1-4 and V is TRBV20-1; a possible D gene is TRBD1 (5 bases). V was trimmed by 3 bases and J by 4 bases, leaving 9 bases between them. Germline values: CDR1 DFQATT, CDR2 SNEGSKA (reference sequence). This CDR3 contains 13 residues. This chain's CDR3 is CSASGQGNEKLFF. CDR3 nucleotides: TGCAGTGCTAGTGGGCAGGGTAATGAAAAACTGTTTTTT.

V usage is TRBV10-3 and J usage is TRBJ2-7; TRBD1 agrees at 10 bases. Germline V gives CDR1 ENHRY, CDR2 SYGVKD. V lost 4 bases to trimming and J lost 6 bases; unmatched junction nucleotides: 6. The CDR3 totals 14 residues. The CDR3: CAISGPGQGSEQYF. The CDR3 DNA reads TGTGCCATCAGTGGACCGGGACAGGGGAGCGAGCAGTACTTC.

The gene calls are TRBV6-6 and TRBJ1-1, with 7 bases fitting TRBD1. The CDR3 extends over 14 amino acids. V was pared by 4 bases and J by 3 bases, with 5 bases of the junction left unmatched. Germline V gene lookup returns CDR1 MNHNY and CDR2 SVGAGI (reference sequence). CDR3 loop: CASSSRQGHTEAFF. CDR3 nucleotides: TGTGCCAGCAGTTCGCGACAGGGACACACTGAAGCTTTCTTT.

The V call is TRBV10-2, the J call TRBJ2-2, with TRBD1 matching 8 bases. V was clipped by 4 bases and J by 4 bases; unmatched bases: 5. CDR3 length equals 15 residues. Germline-derived CDR1 and CDR2 are WSHSY and SAAADI. The DNA for the CDR3 is TGCGCCAGCAGTGGCCAGGGGGCGAGCACCGGGGAGCTGTTTTTT. Its translation is CASSGQGASTGELFF.

The CDR3 is CASSQQGQETQYF. The CDR3 DNA reads as TGTGCCAGCAGCCAACAGGGTCAGGAGACCCAGTACTTC. This sequence joins TRBV14 and TRBJ2-5, with D possibly matching TRBD1 (5 bases). The CDR3 consists of 13 residues. Germline values: CDR1 SGHDN, CDR2 FVKESK. V lost 2 bases to trimming and J lost 5 bases, with 9 bases between them.

The chain is built from TRBV11-2 and TRBJ2-1; 10 bases agree with TRBD2. J lost 0 bases, V lost 7 bases, and 12 bases had no gene match. Germline CDR1 reads SGHAT; CDR2 reads FQNNGV. The CDR3 runs to 18 residues. CDR3 sequence (DNA): TGTGCCAGCAACGCCGGCTCTAGCGGGAGCCCCTCCTACAATGAGCAGTTCTTC. This sequence encodes CASNAGSSGSPSYNEQFF.

This chain joins TRBV7-8 and TRBJ2-2; TRBD2 is a possible D gene (5 bases). There are 14 residues in the CDR3. The germline gives CDR1 SGHVS, CDR2 FQNEAQ. The V end was cut by 0 bases, the J end by 7 bases, with 9 bases between. This CDR3 is CASSLAQAGGELFF. The CDR3 DNA sequence: TGTGCCAGCAGCTTAGCTCAGGCGGGCGGGGAGCTGTTTTTT.

The rearrangement links TRBV19 to TRBJ2-1, with 12 bases aligning to TRBD2. The ends lost 3 bases at V and 9 bases at J; junction bases unmatched: 18. Germline-derived CDR1 and CDR2 are LNHDA and SQIVND (reference sequence). The CDR3 length is 19 residues. The CDR3 reads CASSIDWGGLAGGHGEQFF. The CDR3, as DNA: TGTGCCAGTAGTATCGATTGGGGGGGGCTAGCGGGAGGGCACGGTGAGCAGTTCTTC.

This clone was detected a few times. The rearrangement links TRBV9 to TRBJ2-1, with 10 bases lining up with TRBD1. The CDR3 consists of 16 residues. Germline V gives CDR1 SGDLS, CDR2 YYNGEE. J was trimmed by 6 bases and V by 4 bases; bases with no gene match: 10. CDR3 DNA: TGTGCCAGCAGCATACCCGGGACAGGGGCCTCCAATGAGCAGTTCTTC. Encoded protein: CASSIPGTGASNEQFF.

J is TRBJ2-1 and V is TRBV13; 16 nucleotides line up with TRBD2. The CDR3 is made up of 21 amino acids. The V segment lost 6 bases and the J segment 2 bases; nucleotides outside the gene matches: 16. Germline CDR1 is PRHDT and CDR2 is FYEKMQ (reference sequence). Written as DNA, the CDR3 is TGTGCCAGCAGTTCCCCCACCTCGGGACTAGCGGGGGGGGAAACCTACAATGAGCAGTTCTTC. Its protein is CASSSPTSGLAGGETYNEQFF. Based on the CDR3 plus reference TRBV13 and TRBJ2-1, the full variable domain is AAGVIQSPRHLIKEKRETATLKCYPIPRHDTVYWYQQGPGQDPQFLISFYEKMQSDKGSIPDRFSAQQFSDYHSELNMSSLELGDSALYFCASSSPTSGLAGGETYNEQFFGPGTRLTVL.

CDR3 sequence: CASSLRNSQGTTSGANVLTF. As DNA, the CDR3 is TGTGCCAGCAGCTTAAGAAATTCCCAGGGGACCACCTCTGGGGCCAACGTCCTGACTTTC. The chain is built from TRBV7-8 and TRBJ2-6, with D possibly being TRBD1 (6 bases). V lost 2 bases and J 0 bases, leaving 20 bases between the germline ends. This CDR3 region has 20 residues. Germline V gene lookup returns CDR1 SGHVS and CDR2 FQNEAQ.

V is TRBV28 and J is TRBJ2-1; TRBD2 aligns across 9 bases. V was pared by 3 bases and J by 3 bases, with 18 bases of the junction left unmatched. This CDR3 is 20 amino acids long. The germline V gene has CDR1 MDHEN and CDR2 SYDVKM. The CDR3 sequence: CASSFTRLAESAKFYNEQFF. As DNA, the CDR3 is TGTGCCAGCAGTTTTACCCGACTAGCGGAGTCAGCTAAGTTCTACAATGAGCAGTTCTTC.

The chain has TRBV11-2 and TRBJ2-7, with D perhaps matching TRBD1 (6 bases). V gave up 2 bases and J gave up 3 bases, with 8 bases separating them. The length of the CDR3 is 13 residues. Germline lookup yields CDR1 SGHAT and CDR2 FQNNGV. The CDR3 loop is CASSLRTDYEQYF. The CDR3 coding sequence is TGTGCCAGCAGCTTACGGACAGACTACGAGCAGTACTTC.

The sample holds one count of this clone. The rearrangement links TRBV7-2 to TRBJ1-5, with 10 positions matching TRBD1. The CDR3 contains 17 residues. Losses at the gene ends were 5 bases for V and 1 base for J; bases not matched to a gene: 8. CDR1 SGHTA and CDR2 FQGNSA come from the germline V gene. The CDR3 loop is CASSPRTGGTSNQPQHF. CDR3 sequence (DNA): TGTGCCAGCAGCCCTAGGACAGGGGGAACCAGCAATCAGCCCCAGCATTTT.

The J gene is TRBJ2-2, the V gene TRBV10-1; 7 bases are shared with TRBD2. Trimming cost V 5 bases and J 5 bases; bases outside gene matches: 11. The CDR3 is made up of 16 amino acids. CDR1 and CDR2 from the germline V gene are WNHNN and SYGVQD (reference sequence). The CDR3 protein is CASSPSGVRETGELFF. The CDR3 DNA follows: TGCGCCAGCAGTCCCTCGGGGGTGCGGGAGACCGGGGAGCTGTTTTTT.

The chain employs TRBV5-4 and TRBJ2-7, with 14 bases lining up with TRBD2. Per the germline V gene, CDR1 is SGHNT and CDR2 is YYREEE (reference sequence). With 2 bases clipped from V and 2 bases from J, the junction kept 6 bases outside the gene matches. The length of the CDR3 is 17 residues. CDR3 region: CASSLGLAGGAAYEQYF. The DNA of the CDR3 is TGTGCCAGCAGCTTAGGACTAGCGGGGGGCGCGGCCTACGAGCAGTACTTC. Together with reference TRBV5-4 and TRBJ2-7, the CDR3 gives the full variable domain: ETGVTQSPTHLIKTRGQQVTLRCSSQSGHNTVSWYQQALGQGPQFIFQYYREEENGRGNFPPRFSGLQFPNYSSELNVNALELDDSALYLCASSLGLAGGAAYEQYFGPGTRLTVT.

CDR3 DNA sequence: TGTGCCAGCAGTAGGGGACAGCTGAACACTGAAGCTTTCTTT. Protein sequence: CASSRGQLNTEAFF. The V and J genes are TRBV27 and TRBJ1-1; 7 positions agree with TRBD1. The length of the CDR3 is 14 residues. Looked up from germline, CDR1 is MNHEY and CDR2 is SMNVEV (reference sequence). Trimming removed 5 bases from V and 0 bases from J; junction bases left unmatched: 3.

A few counts support this clone. This rearrangement joins TRBV11-2 to TRBJ2-1; 11 positions agree with TRBD2. Germline loops: CDR1 SGHAT, CDR2 FQNNGV. The CDR3 runs to 14 residues. V trimming: 5 bases; J trimming: 10 bases; junction bases outside the gene matches: 7. The CDR3 sequence: CASSLRLAGLEQFF. The CDR3, as DNA: TGTGCCAGCAGCCTTAGACTAGCGGGATTAGAGCAGTTCTTC.